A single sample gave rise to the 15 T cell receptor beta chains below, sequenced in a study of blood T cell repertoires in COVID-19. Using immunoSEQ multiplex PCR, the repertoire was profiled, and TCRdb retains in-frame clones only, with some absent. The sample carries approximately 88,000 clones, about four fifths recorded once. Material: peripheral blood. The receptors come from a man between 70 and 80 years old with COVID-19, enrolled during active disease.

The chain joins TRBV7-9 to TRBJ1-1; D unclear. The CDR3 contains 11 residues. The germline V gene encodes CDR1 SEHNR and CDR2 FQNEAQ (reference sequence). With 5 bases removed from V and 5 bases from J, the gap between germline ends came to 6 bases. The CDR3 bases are TGTGCCAGCAGCCCGGGAACTGAAGCTTTCTTT. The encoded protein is CASSPGTEAFF.

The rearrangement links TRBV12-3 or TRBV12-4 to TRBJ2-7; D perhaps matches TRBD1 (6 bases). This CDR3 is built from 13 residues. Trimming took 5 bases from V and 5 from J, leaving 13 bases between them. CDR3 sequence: CASSTRNRDEQYF. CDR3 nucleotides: TGTGCCAGCAGTACCCGTAACAGGGACGAGCAGTACTTC.

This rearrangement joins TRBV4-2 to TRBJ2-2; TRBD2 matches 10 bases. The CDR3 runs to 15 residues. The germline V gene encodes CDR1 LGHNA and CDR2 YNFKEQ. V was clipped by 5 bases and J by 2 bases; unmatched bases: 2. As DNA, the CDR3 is TGTGCCAGCAGCAGCGGGGGGGCCAACACCGGGGAGCTGTTTTTT. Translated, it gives CASSSGGANTGELFF.

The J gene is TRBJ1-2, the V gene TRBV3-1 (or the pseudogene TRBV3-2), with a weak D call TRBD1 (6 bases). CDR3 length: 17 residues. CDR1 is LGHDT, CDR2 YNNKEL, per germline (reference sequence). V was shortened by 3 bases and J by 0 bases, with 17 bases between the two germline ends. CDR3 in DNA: TGTGCCAGCAGCCAGGACCCGACAGGATCCTCTAACTATGGCTACACCTTC. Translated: CASSQDPTGSSNYGYTF.

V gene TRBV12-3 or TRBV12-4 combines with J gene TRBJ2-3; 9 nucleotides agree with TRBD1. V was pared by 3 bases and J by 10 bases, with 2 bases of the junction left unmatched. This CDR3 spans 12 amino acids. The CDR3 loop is CASSFGTGSQYF. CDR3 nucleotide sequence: TGTGCCAGCAGTTTTGGGACAGGGTCGCAGTATTTT.

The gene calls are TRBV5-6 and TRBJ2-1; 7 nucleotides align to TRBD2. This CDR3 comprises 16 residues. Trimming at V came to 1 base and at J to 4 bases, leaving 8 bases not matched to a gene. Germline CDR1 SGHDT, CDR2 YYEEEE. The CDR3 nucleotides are TGTGCCAGCAGCTTGTGGCTAGCGGCACTATACAATGAGCAGTTCTTC. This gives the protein CASSLWLAALYNEQFF.

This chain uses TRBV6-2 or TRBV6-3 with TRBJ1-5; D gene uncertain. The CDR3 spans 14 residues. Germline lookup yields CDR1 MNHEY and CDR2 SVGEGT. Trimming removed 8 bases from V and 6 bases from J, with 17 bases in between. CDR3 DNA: TGTGCCAGCTGCCGCGGCGGGCAGTCTCAGCCCCAGCATTTT. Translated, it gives CASCRGGQSQPQHF.

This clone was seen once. The chain's CDR3 is CASRSDRGDGGYTF. The CDR3 DNA sequence: TGCGCCAGCAGGAGTGACAGGGGGGATGGTGGCTACACCTTC. The V call is TRBV5-1, the J call TRBJ1-2; 9 nucleotides match TRBD1. The CDR3 is 14 amino acids. The germline V gene has CDR1 SGHRS and CDR2 YFSETQ. J lost 7 bases, V lost 5 bases, and 9 bases had no gene match.

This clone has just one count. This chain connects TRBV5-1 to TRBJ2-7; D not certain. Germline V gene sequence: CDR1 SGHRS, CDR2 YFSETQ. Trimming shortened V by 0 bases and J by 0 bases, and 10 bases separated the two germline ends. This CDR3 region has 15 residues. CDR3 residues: CASSLGALPSYEQYF. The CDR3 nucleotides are TGCGCCAGCAGCTTGGGAGCCTTACCCTCCTACGAGCAGTACTTC.

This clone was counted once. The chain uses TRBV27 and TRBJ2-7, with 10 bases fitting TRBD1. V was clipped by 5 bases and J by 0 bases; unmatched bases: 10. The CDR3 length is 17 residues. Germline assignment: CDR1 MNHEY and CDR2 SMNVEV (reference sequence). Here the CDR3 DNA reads TGTGCCAGCAGTCGCCGGGCAGGGACAGGGGCCTCCTACGAGCAGTACTTC. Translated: CASSRRAGTGASYEQYF.

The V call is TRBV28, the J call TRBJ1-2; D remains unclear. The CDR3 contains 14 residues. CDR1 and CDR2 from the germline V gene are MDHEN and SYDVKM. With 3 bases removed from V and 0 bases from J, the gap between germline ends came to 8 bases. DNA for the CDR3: TGTGCCAGCAGTTTTGGAGGCACTAACTATGGCTACACCTTC. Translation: CASSFGGTNYGYTF.

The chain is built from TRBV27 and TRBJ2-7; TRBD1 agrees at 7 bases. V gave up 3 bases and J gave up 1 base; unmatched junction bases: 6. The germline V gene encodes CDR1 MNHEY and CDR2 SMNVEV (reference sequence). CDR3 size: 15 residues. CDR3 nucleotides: TGTGCCAGCAGTTTGATCTCGGACAGGTCCTACGAGCAGTACTTC. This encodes CASSLISDRSYEQYF.

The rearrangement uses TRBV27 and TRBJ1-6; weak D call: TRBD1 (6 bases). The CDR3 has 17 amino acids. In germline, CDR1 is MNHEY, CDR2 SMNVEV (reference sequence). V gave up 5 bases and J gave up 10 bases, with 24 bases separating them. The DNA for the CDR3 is TGTGCCAGCAGTCCGACCCTCGAGGGGGTGGAAATATCACCCCTCCACTTT. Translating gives CASSPTLEGVEISPLHF.

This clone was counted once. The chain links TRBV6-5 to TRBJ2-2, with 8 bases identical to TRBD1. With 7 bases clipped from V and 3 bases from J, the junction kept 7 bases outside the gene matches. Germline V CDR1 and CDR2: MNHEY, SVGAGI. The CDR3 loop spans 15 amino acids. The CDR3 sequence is CASKIGTGDTGELFF. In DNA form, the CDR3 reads TGTGCCAGCAAAATCGGGACAGGAGACACCGGGGAGCTGTTTTTT.

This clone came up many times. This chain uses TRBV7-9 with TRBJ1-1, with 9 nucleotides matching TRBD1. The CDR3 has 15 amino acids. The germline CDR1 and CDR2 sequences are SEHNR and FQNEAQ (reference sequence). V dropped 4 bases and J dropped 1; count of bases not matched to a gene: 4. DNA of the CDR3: TGTGCCAGCAGCTCCTCGGACAGGGGGAACACTGAAGCTTTCTTT. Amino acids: CASSSSDRGNTEAFF.